The 2 T cell receptor beta chains reported below all come from one sample, sequenced in a study of shared clonotypes between healthy human individuals. Clones were read by immunoSEQ multiplex PCR, and TCRdb kept only the in-frame ones, dropping some. The top ten clones hold approximately 0.35% of a sample with some 2.4 million clones, approximately 93% of them seen once. Sequences were obtained from naive CD4+ T cells from PBMCs. Subset defined: CD45RA+ positively selected. These receptors all come from a man between 18 and 35 years old in good health. Some clones in this sample may be carry-over from other donors' samples.

The V and J genes are TRBV28 and TRBJ1-1; D gene ambiguous. With 4 bases removed from V and 0 bases from J, the gap between germline ends came to 12 bases. The CDR3 sequence is 15 residues long. The germline V gene has CDR1 MDHEN and CDR2 SYDVKM. The CDR3 nucleotides are TGTGCCAGCAGTTGGAATGGACTGATGAACACTGAAGCTTTCTTT. Translated: CASSWNGLMNTEAFF. The full variable domain, completed using reference TRBV28 and TRBJ1-1, is DVKVTQSSRYLVKRTGEKVFLECVQDMDHENMFWYRQDPGLGLRLIYFSYDVKMKEKGDIPEGYSVSREKKERFSLILESASTNQTSMYLCASSWNGLMNTEAFFGQGTRLTVV.

This sequence joins TRBV6-4 and TRBJ2-1, with 12 bases that match TRBD2. CDR1 is MRHNA and CDR2 is SNTAGT in the germline V gene. The CDR3 totals 16 residues. Losses at the gene ends were 8 bases for V and 8 bases for J; bases not matched to a gene: 13. CDR3 region: CASRYSGTSGFYEQFF. The DNA for the CDR3 is TGTGCCAGCCGATACTCCGGGACTAGCGGGTTTTATGAGCAGTTCTTC.